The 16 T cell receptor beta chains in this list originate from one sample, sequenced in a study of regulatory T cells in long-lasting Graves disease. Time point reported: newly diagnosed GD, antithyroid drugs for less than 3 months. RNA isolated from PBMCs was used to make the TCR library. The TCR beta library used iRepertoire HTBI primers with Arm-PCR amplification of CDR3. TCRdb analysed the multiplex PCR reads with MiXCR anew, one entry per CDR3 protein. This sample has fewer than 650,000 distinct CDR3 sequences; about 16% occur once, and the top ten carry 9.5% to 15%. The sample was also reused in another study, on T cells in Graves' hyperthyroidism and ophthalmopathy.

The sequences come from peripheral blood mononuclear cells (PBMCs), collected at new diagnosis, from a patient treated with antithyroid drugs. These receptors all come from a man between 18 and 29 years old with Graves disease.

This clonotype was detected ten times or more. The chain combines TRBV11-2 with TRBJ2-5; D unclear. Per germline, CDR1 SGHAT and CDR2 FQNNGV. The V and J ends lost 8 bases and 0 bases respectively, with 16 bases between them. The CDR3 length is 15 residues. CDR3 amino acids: CASGPVEWYQETQYF. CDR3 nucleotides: TGTGCCAGCGGTCCGGTCGAGTGGTACCAAGAGACCCAGTACTTC.

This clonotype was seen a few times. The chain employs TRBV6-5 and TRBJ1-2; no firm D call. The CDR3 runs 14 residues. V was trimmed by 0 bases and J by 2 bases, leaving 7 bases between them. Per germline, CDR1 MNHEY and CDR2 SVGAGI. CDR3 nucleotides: TGTGCCAGCAGTTACTCGCGGAAAAACTATGGCTACACCTTC. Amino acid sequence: CASSYSRKNYGYTF.

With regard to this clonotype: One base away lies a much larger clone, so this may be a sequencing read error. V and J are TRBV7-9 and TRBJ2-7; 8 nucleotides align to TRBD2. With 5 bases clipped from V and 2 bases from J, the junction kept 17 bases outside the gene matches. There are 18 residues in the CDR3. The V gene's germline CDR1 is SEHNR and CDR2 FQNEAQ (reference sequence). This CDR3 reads CASSPRTGGKRGAYEQYF. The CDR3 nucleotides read TGTGCCAGCAGCCCTAGGACGGGAGGGAAACGAGGGGCCTACGAGCAGTACTTC.

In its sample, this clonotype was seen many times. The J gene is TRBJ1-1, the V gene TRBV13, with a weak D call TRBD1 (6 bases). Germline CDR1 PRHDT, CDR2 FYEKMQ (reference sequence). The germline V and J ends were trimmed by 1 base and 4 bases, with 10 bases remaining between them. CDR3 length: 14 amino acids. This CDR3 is CASSLDRVGTEAFF. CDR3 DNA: TGTGCCAGCAGCTTAGACAGGGTGGGCACTGAAGCTTTCTTT.

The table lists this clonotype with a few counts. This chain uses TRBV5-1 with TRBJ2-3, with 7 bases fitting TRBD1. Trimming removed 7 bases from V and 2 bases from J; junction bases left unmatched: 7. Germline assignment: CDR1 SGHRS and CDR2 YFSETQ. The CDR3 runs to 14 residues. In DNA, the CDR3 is TGCGCCAGCGTCCAGGGACAGTCCACAGATACGCAGTATTTT. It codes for CASVQGQSTDTQYF.

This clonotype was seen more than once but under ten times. The CDR3 sequence is CASRSGQGNNQPQHF. The CDR3 coding sequence is TGTGCCAGCAGGTCGGGACAGGGGAACAATCAGCCCCAGCATTTT. The gene calls are TRBV2 and TRBJ1-5, with 10 nucleotides matching TRBD1. CDR1 and CDR2 (germline): SNHLY, FYNNEI. The V gene end was trimmed by 6 bases and the J gene end by 3 bases; junction bases not matched to a gene: 5. The CDR3 length is 15 residues.

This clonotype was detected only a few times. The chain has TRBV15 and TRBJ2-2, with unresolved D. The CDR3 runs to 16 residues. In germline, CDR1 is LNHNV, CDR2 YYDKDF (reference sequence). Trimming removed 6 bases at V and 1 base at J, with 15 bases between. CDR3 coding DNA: TGTGCCACCAGTGGTGATAACTTACGGAACACCGGGGAGCTGTTTTTT. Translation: CATSGDNLRNTGELFF.

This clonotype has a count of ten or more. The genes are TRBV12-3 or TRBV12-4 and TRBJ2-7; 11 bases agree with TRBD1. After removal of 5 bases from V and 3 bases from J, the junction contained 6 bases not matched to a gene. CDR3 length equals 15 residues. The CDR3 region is CASSAPGTGGYEQYF. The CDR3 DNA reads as TGTGCCAGCAGTGCTCCCGGGACAGGGGGCTACGAGCAGTACTTC.

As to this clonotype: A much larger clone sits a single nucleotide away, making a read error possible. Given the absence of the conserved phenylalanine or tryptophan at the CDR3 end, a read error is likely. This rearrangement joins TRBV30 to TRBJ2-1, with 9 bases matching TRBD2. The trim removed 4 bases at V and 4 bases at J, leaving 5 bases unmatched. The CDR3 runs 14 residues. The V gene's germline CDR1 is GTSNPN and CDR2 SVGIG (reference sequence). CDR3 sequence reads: CAWNAGGMYNEQFL. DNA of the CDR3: TGTGCCTGGAACGCGGGAGGGATGTACAATGAGCAGTTCCTC.

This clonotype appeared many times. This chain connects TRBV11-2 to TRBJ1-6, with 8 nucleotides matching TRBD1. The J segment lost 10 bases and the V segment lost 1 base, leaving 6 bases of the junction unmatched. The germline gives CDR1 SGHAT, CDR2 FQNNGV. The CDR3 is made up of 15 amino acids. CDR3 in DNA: TGTGCCAGCAGCTTAGCCGAGACAGGGGAATCACCCCTCCACTTT. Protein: CASSLAETGESPLHF.

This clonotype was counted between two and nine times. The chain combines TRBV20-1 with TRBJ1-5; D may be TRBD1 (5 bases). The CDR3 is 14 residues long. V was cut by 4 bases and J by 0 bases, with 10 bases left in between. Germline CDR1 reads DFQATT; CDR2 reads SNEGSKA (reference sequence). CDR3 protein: CSATGADSNQPQHF. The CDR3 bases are TGCAGTGCTACCGGGGCTGATAGCAATCAGCCCCAGCATTTT.

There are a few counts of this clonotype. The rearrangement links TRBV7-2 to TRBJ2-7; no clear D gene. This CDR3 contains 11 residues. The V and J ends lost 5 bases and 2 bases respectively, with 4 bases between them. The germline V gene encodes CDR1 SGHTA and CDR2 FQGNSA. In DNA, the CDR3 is TGTGCCAGCAGCAATGCCTACGAGCAGTACTTC. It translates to CASSNAYEQYF.

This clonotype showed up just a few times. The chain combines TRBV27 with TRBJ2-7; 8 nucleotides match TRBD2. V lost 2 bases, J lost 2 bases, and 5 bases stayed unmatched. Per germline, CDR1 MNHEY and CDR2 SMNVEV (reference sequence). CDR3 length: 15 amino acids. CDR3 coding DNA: TGTGCCAGCAGTTTAATCAGCGGGAGAACCTACGAGCAGTACTTC. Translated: CASSLISGRTYEQYF.

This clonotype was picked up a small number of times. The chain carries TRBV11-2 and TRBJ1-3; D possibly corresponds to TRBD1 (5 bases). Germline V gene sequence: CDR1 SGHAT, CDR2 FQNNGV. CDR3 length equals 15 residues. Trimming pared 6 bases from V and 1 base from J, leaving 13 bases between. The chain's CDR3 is CASRRPGRSGNTIYF. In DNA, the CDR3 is TGTGCCAGCAGGAGGCCGGGGCGATCTGGAAACACCATATATTTT.

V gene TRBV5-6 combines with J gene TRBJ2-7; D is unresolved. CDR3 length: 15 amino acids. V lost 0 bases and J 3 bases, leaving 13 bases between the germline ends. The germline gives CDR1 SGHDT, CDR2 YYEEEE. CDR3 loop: CASSLAANSVYEQYF. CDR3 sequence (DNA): TGTGCCAGCAGCTTGGCGGCTAATTCTGTCTACGAGCAGTACTTC.

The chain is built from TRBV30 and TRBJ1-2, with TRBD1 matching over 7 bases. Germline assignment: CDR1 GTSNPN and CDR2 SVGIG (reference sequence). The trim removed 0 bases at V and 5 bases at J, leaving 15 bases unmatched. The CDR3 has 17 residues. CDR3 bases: TGTGCCTGGAGTGTTAAGGGGGCCCAGCGGGTCGGGTATGGCTACACCTTC. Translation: CAWSVKGAQRVGYGYTF. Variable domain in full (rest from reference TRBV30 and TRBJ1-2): SQTIHQWPATLVQPVGSPLSLECTVEGTSNPNLYWYRQAAGRGLQLLFYSVGIGQISSEVPQNLSASRPQDRQFILSSKKLLLSDSGFYLCAWSVKGAQRVGYGYTFGSGTRLTVV.